Below, 20 T cell receptor beta chains from the same sample are listed, as sequenced in a study of technical replicates of blood from a few donors. TCRdb keeps only in-frame clones here, not all; method: immunoSEQ multiplex PCR. Here the sample spans 70,000 to 80,000 clones, approximately 96% being singletons. Sequenced material: T cells isolated from PBMCs. The receptors originated from a human donor in good health.

The CDR3 reads CASSPLPDSPAAFADTQYF. The CDR3 DNA sequence: TGTGCCAGCTCACCCCTCCCGGACAGCCCGGCCGCATTCGCAGATACGCAGTATTTT. The chain recombines TRBV18 with TRBJ2-3, with TRBD1 as a possible D gene (6 bases). The CDR3 is 19 residues long. Germline-derived CDR1 and CDR2 are KGHSH and LQKENI. V lost 3 bases to trimming and J lost 4 bases, with 26 bases between them.

This rearrangement joins TRBV10-3 to TRBJ1-3; 10 bases are shared with TRBD1. The CDR3 has 16 residues. Germline lookup yields CDR1 ENHRY and CDR2 SYGVKD. V dropped 2 bases and J dropped 4; count of bases not matched to a gene: 5. The CDR3 loop is CAISEPGTGVGNTIYF. The CDR3, as DNA: TGTGCCATCAGTGAGCCGGGGACAGGGGTAGGAAACACCATATATTTT.

The genes are TRBV18 and TRBJ2-1, with a possible D match to TRBD2 (6 bases). Trimming pared 3 bases from V and 2 bases from J, leaving 14 bases between. This CDR3 spans 16 amino acids. Germline CDR1 reads KGHSH; CDR2 reads LQKENI. Written as DNA, the CDR3 is TGTGCCAGCTCACCGGGGAGGCGGGACCCCTACAATGAGCAGTTCTTC. Its translation: CASSPGRRDPYNEQFF.

The genes are TRBV7-6 and TRBJ1-1; D gene uncertain. Trimming shortened V by 5 bases and J by 13 bases, and 20 bases separated the two germline ends. The V gene's germline CDR1 is SGHVS and CDR2 FNYEAQ. The CDR3 sequence is 13 residues long. Here the CDR3 DNA reads TGTGCCAGCAGCAACGACAATCCCCTTTGGGTTTTCTTT. It translates to CASSNDNPLWVFF. The full variable domain, in which reference TRBV7-6 and TRBJ1-1 provide the parts outside the CDR3, is GAGVSQSPRYKVTKRGQDVALRCDPISGHVSLYWYRQALGQGPEFLTYFNYEAQQDKSGLPNDRFSAERPEGSISTLTIQRTEQRDSAMYRCASSNDNPLWVFFGQGTRLTVV.

V and J are TRBV5-1 and TRBJ1-1; TRBD1 is a possible D gene (5 bases). Trimming removed 4 bases from V and 1 base from J, with 14 bases in between. The CDR3 loop spans 15 amino acids. From germline, CDR1 is SGHRS and CDR2 YFSETQ. The CDR3 DNA reads as TGCGCCAGCAGCCACGGCAGGGCGCGGAACACTGAAGCTTTCTTT. Translation: CASSHGRARNTEAFF.

The chain uses TRBV10-3 and TRBJ2-2; 9 bases match TRBD1. This CDR3 is 16 amino acids long. Trimming removed 1 base from V and 4 bases from J; junction bases left unmatched: 4. Germline values: CDR1 ENHRY, CDR2 SYGVKD. As DNA, the CDR3 is TGTGCCATCAGTGAGTTCGGGACAGGGTTCACCGGGGAGCTGTTTTTT. It is translated as CAISEFGTGFTGELFF.

The chain combines TRBV6-1 with TRBJ1-2, with 8 bases aligning to TRBD1. This CDR3 is built from 17 residues. The germline V gene encodes CDR1 MNHNS and CDR2 SASEGT. With V trimmed by 4 bases and J by 5 bases, 15 bases remained unmatched. CDR3 bases: TGTGCCAGCAGTGCCACAGGGGGTGTTTCGGGGTCATATGGCTACACCTTC. As protein: CASSATGGVSGSYGYTF.

The chain has TRBV29-1 and TRBJ1-4; TRBD1 matches at 7 bases. V lost 2 bases, J lost 10 bases, and 1 base stayed unmatched. The germline gives CDR1 SQVTM, CDR2 ANQGSEA. The CDR3 is 11 amino acids. As DNA, the CDR3 is TGCAGCGTTGAACAGGGGGGAAAACTGTTTTTT. Amino acid sequence: CSVEQGGKLFF.

The V call is TRBV6-1, the J call TRBJ1-5, with 8 bases fitting TRBD1. V was clipped by 6 bases and J by 4 bases; unmatched bases: 8. The CDR3 covers 15 residues. The germline V gene has CDR1 MNHNS and CDR2 SASEGT. Here the CDR3 reads CASRGDRPFNQPQHF. CDR3 nucleotide sequence: TGTGCCAGCAGAGGGGACAGGCCCTTTAATCAGCCCCAGCATTTT.

The chain joins TRBV7-9 to TRBJ2-7; D is undetermined. Germline CDR1 and CDR2: SEHNR and FQNEAQ (reference sequence). This CDR3 is built from 15 residues. Trimming left V 5 bases short and J 0 bases short, with 14 bases between. The CDR3 sequence is CASSPNVYGSYEQYF. The CDR3 region has the DNA TGTGCCAGCAGCCCAAACGTCTACGGCTCCTACGAGCAGTACTTC.

V is TRBV6-1 and J is TRBJ2-5; weak D call: TRBD2 (5 bases). V lost 11 bases and J lost 1, with 14 bases in between. Germline-derived CDR1 and CDR2 are MNHNS and SASEGT. The CDR3 sequence is 13 residues long. CDR3 nucleotide sequence: TGTGCCGTACGAATCAGCGGCCAAGAGACCCAGTACTTC. As protein: CAVRISGQETQYF.

The CDR3 sequence: CASSPPPAGDTGELFF. In DNA form, the CDR3 reads TGTGCCAGCAGCCCGCCCCCAGCGGGAGACACCGGGGAGCTGTTTTTT. The chain employs TRBV5-4 and TRBJ2-2; 8 positions agree with TRBD2. The CDR3 extends over 16 amino acids. Germline loops: CDR1 SGHNT, CDR2 YYREEE (reference sequence). With V trimmed by 4 bases and J by 3 bases, 8 bases remained unmatched.

This chain uses TRBV7-9 with TRBJ1-2; perhaps TRBD1 as D (6 bases). The CDR3 is made up of 12 amino acids. Germline assignment: CDR1 SEHNR and CDR2 FQNEAQ (reference sequence). V gave up 11 bases and J gave up 7 bases, with 17 bases separating them. CDR3 loop: CAVEQGPSGYTF. In DNA form, the CDR3 reads TGTGCCGTAGAACAGGGTCCCTCTGGCTACACCTTC.

The chain employs TRBV5-6 and TRBJ1-1, with 9 bases that match TRBD1. V dropped 5 bases and J dropped 10; count of bases not matched to a gene: 12. Germline loops: CDR1 SGHDT, CDR2 YYEEEE. The CDR3 is 14 residues long. CDR3 bases: TGTGCCAGCAGTCTACAGGGGGCGGGTGGTGGAGCTTTCTTT. This gives the protein CASSLQGAGGGAFF.

This clone was detected only once. This chain joins TRBV6-5 and TRBJ2-7; D is uncertain. In germline, CDR1 is MNHEY, CDR2 SVGAGI. V dropped 4 bases and J dropped 4 bases, with 14 bases sitting between them. The CDR3 loop spans 14 amino acids. The CDR3 is CASSWRGGDYEQYF. The CDR3 DNA reads as TGTGCCAGCAGTTGGAGAGGTGGTGATTACGAGCAGTACTTC.

The rearrangement uses TRBV10-1 and TRBJ2-2, with 8 bases identical to TRBD1. The CDR3 runs 14 residues. CDR1 and CDR2 from the germline V gene are WNHNN and SYGVQD (reference sequence). The V segment lost 5 bases and the J segment 8 bases; nucleotides outside the gene matches: 7. CDR3 coding DNA: TGCGCCAGCAGTTGGACAGGGCCCGAGGGGGAGCTGTTTTTT. As protein: CASSWTGPEGELFF.

The J gene is TRBJ1-5, the V gene TRBV6-1; D might be TRBD1 (6 bases). Germline CDR1 and CDR2: MNHNS and SASEGT. Trimming left V 7 bases short and J 2 bases short, with 12 bases between. The CDR3 length is 14 residues. The CDR3 region is CASIIQGGNQPQHF. The CDR3, as DNA: TGTGCCAGCATCATACAGGGCGGCAATCAGCCCCAGCATTTT.

This clone appeared a single time. This rearrangement joins TRBV19 to TRBJ1-1; TRBD1 aligns across 12 bases. Germline V lookup: CDR1 LNHDA, CDR2 SQIVND (reference sequence). The V and J ends lost 6 bases and 4 bases, in that order; junction bases with no gene match: 9. The length of the CDR3 is 16 residues. The CDR3 reads CASSPGTGGAITEAFF. The CDR3, as DNA: TGTGCCAGTAGCCCAGGGACAGGGGGCGCGATCACTGAAGCTTTCTTT.

The rearrangement links TRBV27 to TRBJ1-4, with D perhaps TRBD1 (5 bases). The CDR3 is 15 amino acids. V dropped 6 bases and J dropped 8 bases, with 19 bases sitting between them. The germline CDR1 and CDR2 sequences are MNHEY and SMNVEV (reference sequence). The chain's CDR3 is CASSSSGTTEEKLFF. The CDR3 DNA follows: TGTGCCAGCAGCTCTTCCGGGACTACGGAGGAAAAACTGTTTTTT.

Here the CDR3 reads CASSHERNQPQHF. Written as DNA, the CDR3 is TGTGCCAGCAGCCATGAGCGCAATCAGCCCCAGCATTTT. V usage is TRBV11-2 and J usage is TRBJ1-5; unclear D gene. V lost 5 bases, J lost 2 bases, and 7 bases lay in between. The length of the CDR3 is 13 residues. The germline CDR1 and CDR2 sequences are SGHAT and FQNNGV.